This record concerns one TCR beta chain sequence. One end of the junction is discordant with germline, which a read error may explain. Time point denoted: persistent/refractory GD, antithyroid drugs over 5 years with positive TRAb. Making the TCR library involved RNA that had been extracted from PBMCs. CDR3 length: 11 residues. CDR1 and CDR2 from the germline V gene are LGHDT and YNNKEL (reference sequence). Libraries of TCR beta came from iRepertoire HTBI primers plus Arm-PCR of CDR3 regions. TCRdb ran MiXCR on the multiplex PCR reads and lists one entry per CDR3 protein. The sample holds more than 300,000 distinct CDR3 sequences, about 20% seen once. The sample comes from a study of regulatory T cells in long-lasting Graves disease.

J is TRBJ2-7 and V is TRBV3-1; D remains unclear. The source of this sequence is a female donor with Graves disease. This material consisted of peripheral blood mononuclear cells (PBMCs), taken when the disease was refractory, from a patient treated with antithyroid drugs. The CDR3, as DNA: TGTACCAGCAGCCAAGGTTACGAGCAGTACTTC. Protein sequence: CTSSQGYEQYF.